One TCR beta chain is described in this entry. It has no known antigen specificity. One base away there is no much larger clone; base qualities are not given. The record originates from a study of early T cells in non-severe SARS-CoV-2 infection (dated by TCRdb to the early 2020s). Study-wide context: TCR sequencing used bulk RNA from unsorted whole blood, so alpha and beta chains could not be paired.

Summary of the overall study and its limitations: VDJdb matching was skewed toward anti-spike CD8 responses, so virus-specific expansions were likely underestimated and private and CD4 specificities were missed.

The library was obtained by 5' RACE. Sequenced using a NextSeq 500. In the TCR library protocol, unique molecular identifiers were attached to individual cDNA molecules to correct for PCR bias and sequencing error. Both TCR alpha and beta chains were sequenced, and tight co-correlation was observed between alpha and beta sequence abundances in each sample. The published analysis was carried out like this. V gene, J gene and CDR3 annotation of TCR sequences was performed with Decombinator V4. Expanded TCRs were defined as changing significantly between any two time points under a Poisson model with p below 0.0001. TCR abundances were normalised to the total number of TCRs sequenced in each sample and reported as counts per million. TRAV1-2 paired with TRAJ12, TRAJ20 or TRAJ33 defined MAIT TCRs, while TRAV10 paired with TRAJ18 defined iNKT TCRs. VDJdb, accessed on 1 November 2021, was searched for TCRs annotated for CMV, EBV and SARS-CoV-2, and TCRs annotated for more than one antigen were excluded. TCRdb cleaned the public reads at Q25 with fastp, built clones with MiXCR and kept in-frame beta chains. A single entry per CDR3 protein holds the most common genes and DNA from its merged rows. TCRdb's processing, not the authors', yielded these V and J calls. Counted in this sample were approximately 110,000 distinct CDR3 sequences; under 15% of them appeared once. In total, the top ten clones hold roughly 22% of the sample.

CDR1 and CDR2 are read off the germline V gene (reference sequence) as DFQATT and SNEGSKA. Trimming removed 5 bases from V and 1 base from J, leaving 5 bases between the germline ends. From its cysteine to its phenylalanine, the CDR3 spans 11 amino acids. Of all the DNA, just the CDR3 is kept, 33 bases in frame from base 1. Set within a cohort of healthcare workers in London, UK, this nested case-control study involved weekly PCR testing of nasopharyngeal swabs along with blood sampling. Healthcare workers were recruited during the week of the UK lockdown, between 23 and 31 March 2020, and followed weekly for up to roughly 15 weeks.

The receptor was derived from an adult who was a healthcare worker with PCR-confirmed SARS-CoV-2 infection or an uninfected control (not recorded which). The rearrangement combines TRBV20-1 with TRBJ2-5; no D segment can be confidently identified. Sample: whole blood. At the DNA level, the sequence is TGCAGTGCTTGGTCCCAAGAGACCCAGTACTTC. Its protein reads: CSAWSQETQYF.